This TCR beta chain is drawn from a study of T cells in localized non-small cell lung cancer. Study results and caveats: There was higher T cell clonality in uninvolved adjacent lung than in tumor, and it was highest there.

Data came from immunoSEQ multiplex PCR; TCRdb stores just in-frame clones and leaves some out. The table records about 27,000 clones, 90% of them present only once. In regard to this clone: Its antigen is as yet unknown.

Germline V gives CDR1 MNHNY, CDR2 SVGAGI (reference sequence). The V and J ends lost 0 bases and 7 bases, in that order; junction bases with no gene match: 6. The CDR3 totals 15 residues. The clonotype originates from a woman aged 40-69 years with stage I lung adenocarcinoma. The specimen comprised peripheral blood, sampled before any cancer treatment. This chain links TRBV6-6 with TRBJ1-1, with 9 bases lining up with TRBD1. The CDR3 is CASSYSGTGSGEAFF. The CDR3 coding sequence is TGTGCCAGCAGTTACTCGGGGACAGGGTCGGGTGAAGCTTTCTTT.